This T cell receptor beta chain was sequenced for a study of shared clonotypes between healthy human individuals. Across several immunoSEQ plates, the genomic DNA of each subset was split evenly. Profiled with immunoSEQ multiplex PCR; TCRdb holds only in-frame clones, not every one. The table shows under 150,000 clones, with about two thirds occurring only once. Germline CDR1 SQVTM, CDR2 ANQGSEA. This CDR3 is 15 amino acids long. V lost 5 bases to trimming and J lost 8 bases; unmatched junction nucleotides: 15. This chain joins TRBV29-1 and TRBJ1-2; TRBD1 agrees at 9 bases. The TCR sequence derives from a woman aged 30 to 39 in good health. The specimen sequenced was memory CD8+ T cells sorted from blood. Noted subset: CD45RO+ cells pooled with CCR7-negative TemRA cells. The CDR3 here is CSVWEQGASGPGYTF. In nucleotides, the CDR3 is TGCAGCGTTTGGGAACAGGGGGCTTCGGGGCCGGGCTACACCTTC.